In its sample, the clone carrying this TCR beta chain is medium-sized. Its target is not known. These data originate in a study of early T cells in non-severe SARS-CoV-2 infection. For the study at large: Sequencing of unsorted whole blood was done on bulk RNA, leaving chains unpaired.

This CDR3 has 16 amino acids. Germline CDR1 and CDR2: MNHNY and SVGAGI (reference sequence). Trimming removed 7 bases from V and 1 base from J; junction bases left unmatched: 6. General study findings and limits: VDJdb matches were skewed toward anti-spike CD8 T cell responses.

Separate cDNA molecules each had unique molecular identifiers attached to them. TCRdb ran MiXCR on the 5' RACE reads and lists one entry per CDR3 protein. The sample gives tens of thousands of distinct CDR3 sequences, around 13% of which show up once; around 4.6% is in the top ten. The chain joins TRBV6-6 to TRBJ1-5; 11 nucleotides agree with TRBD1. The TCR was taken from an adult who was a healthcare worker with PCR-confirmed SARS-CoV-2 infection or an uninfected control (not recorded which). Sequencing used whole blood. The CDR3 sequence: CASITGDRGSNQPQHF. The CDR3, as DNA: TGTGCCAGCATTACGGGGGACAGGGGGAGCAATCAGCCCCAGCATTTT.